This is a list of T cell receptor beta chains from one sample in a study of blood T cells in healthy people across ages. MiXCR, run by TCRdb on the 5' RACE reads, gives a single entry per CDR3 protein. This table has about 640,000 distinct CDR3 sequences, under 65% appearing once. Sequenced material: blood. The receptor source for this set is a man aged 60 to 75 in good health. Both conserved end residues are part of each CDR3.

CDR3aa: CASSQDRGDWGDTQYF
v_gene: TRBV4-1
j_gene: TRBJ2-3

CDR3aa: CASRTGRMNEKLFF
v_gene: TRBV27
j_gene: TRBJ1-4

CDR3aa: CSARSPGQYTEAFF
v_gene: TRBV20-1
j_gene: TRBJ1-1

CDR3aa: CASRRGAHNEQFF
v_gene: TRBV6-1
j_gene: TRBJ2-1

CDR3aa: CAISGIEETQYF
v_gene: TRBV10-3
j_gene: TRBJ2-5

CDR3aa: CASGTSGQETQYF
v_gene: TRBV6-6
j_gene: TRBJ2-5

CDR3aa: CASSDPALGTDTQYF
v_gene: TRBV2
j_gene: TRBJ2-3

CDR3aa: CASSEGSAQHF
v_gene: TRBV25-1
j_gene: TRBJ1-5

CDR3aa: CASSSAAGQPPYNEQFF
v_gene: TRBV21-1
j_gene: TRBJ2-1

CDR3aa: CASSLQPGQATYYGYTF
v_gene: TRBV5-1
j_gene: TRBJ1-2

CDR3aa: CASSWGPLQETQYF
v_gene: TRBV12-3/TRBV12-4
j_gene: TRBJ2-5

CDR3aa: CASSLNGEQYF
v_gene: TRBV12-3/TRBV12-4
j_gene: TRBJ2-5

CDR3aa: CASSQGSANTQYF
v_gene: TRBV3-1
j_gene: TRBJ2-3

CDR3aa: CASSRDIGGYTF
v_gene: TRBV7-9
j_gene: TRBJ1-2

CDR3aa: CASSVGTGGTDTQYF
v_gene: TRBV5-1
j_gene: TRBJ2-3

CDR3aa: CASSPGSVPGADTQYF
v_gene: TRBV12-3/TRBV12-4
j_gene: TRBJ2-3

CDR3aa: CSVEDPKLPSRGGQFF
v_gene: TRBV29-1
j_gene: TRBJ2-1

CDR3aa: CSVPTRRGSDTQYF
v_gene: TRBV20-1
j_gene: TRBJ2-3

CDR3aa: CASSQGPPRRAQETQYF
v_gene: TRBV4-1
j_gene: TRBJ2-5

CDR3aa: CASSLRGRLHGYTF
v_gene: TRBV27
j_gene: TRBJ1-2

CDR3aa: CASSVSNTEAFF
v_gene: TRBV12-3/TRBV12-4
j_gene: TRBJ1-1

CDR3aa: CASSPTGTSTSDTQYF
v_gene: TRBV3-1
j_gene: TRBJ2-3

CDR3aa: CATSRARQPSTDTQYF
v_gene: TRBV15
j_gene: TRBJ2-3

CDR3aa: CASRRTTVRDEQYF
v_gene: TRBV6-2/TRBV6-3
j_gene: -

CDR3aa: CASSLQGHGYTF
v_gene: TRBV12-3/TRBV12-4
j_gene: TRBJ1-2

CDR3aa: CARARGAKNIQYF
v_gene: TRBV21-1
j_gene: TRBJ2-4

CDR3aa: CSARPGLAGGSSYEQYF
v_gene: TRBV20-1
j_gene: TRBJ2-7

CDR3aa: CASSLEWTSGGSDTQYF
v_gene: TRBV7-2
j_gene: TRBJ2-3

CDR3aa: CSVDRGDLETQYF
v_gene: TRBV29-1
j_gene: TRBJ2-5

CDR3aa: CASGVGSSYNEQFF
v_gene: TRBV12-5
j_gene: TRBJ2-1

CDR3aa: CATSRDKRDYNEQFF
v_gene: TRBV15
j_gene: TRBJ2-1